The TCR beta chain under discussion was sequenced for a study of T-cell reconstitution after alpha-beta-depleted transplantation in children. V lost 8 bases, J lost 0 bases, and 10 bases stayed unmatched. This CDR3 is 17 amino acids long. From germline, CDR1 is SEHNR and CDR2 FQNEAQ (reference sequence). The TCRbeta library was prepared with unique molecular identifiers. TCRdb itself ran the PCR reads through MiXCR, one entry per CDR3 protein. The sample holds about 540,000 distinct CDR3 sequences, 15% to 20% seen once. V is TRBV7-9 and J is TRBJ2-3, with TRBD2 matching over 11 bases. This receptor was obtained from a human donor who donated a stem cell graft to a child with acute lymphoblastic leukemia. The sample in question was PBMCs from the stem cell graft donor, obtained from the stem cell graft. The CDR3 bases are TGTGCCAGCGCCGGGACTAGCGGATTTGCTAGCACAGATACGCAGTATTTT. Translating gives CASAGTSGFASTDTQYF.